The present T cell receptor (beta chain) was sequenced within a study of shared clonotypes between healthy human individuals. Overall study results and limits: In general, naive subsets displayed greater estimated richness than memory subsets did. Blood alone was sampled, and tissue repertoires likely differ.

Splitting the CD4+ cells yielded a CD45RA+ naive subset and a CD45RA-negative memory subset. Per sorted-subset replicate PCR, input was 200 to 250 ng DNA, representing some 30,000 T cell genomes. Sequencing was performed with immunoSEQ multiplex PCR; in TCRdb, only in-frame clones are kept and a portion is missing. Among approximately 640,000 clones listed, less than 80% were seen once. As concerns this clone: Antigen: not known.

V lost 3 bases to trimming and J lost 8 bases; unmatched junction nucleotides: 15. CDR1 and CDR2 from the germline V gene are LNHDA and SQIVND (reference sequence). This CDR3 has 17 amino acids. The sequence came from a woman aged 30 to 39 in good health. The chain combines TRBV19 with TRBJ1-4; 7 bases match TRBD1. The specimen was memory CD4+ T cells sorted from blood. Subset specified: CD45RA-negative fraction. Here the CDR3 reads CASSMRDRAIGKEKLFF. CDR3 DNA sequence: TGTGCCAGTAGTATGAGGGACAGAGCGATAGGGAAGGAAAAACTGTTTTTT.